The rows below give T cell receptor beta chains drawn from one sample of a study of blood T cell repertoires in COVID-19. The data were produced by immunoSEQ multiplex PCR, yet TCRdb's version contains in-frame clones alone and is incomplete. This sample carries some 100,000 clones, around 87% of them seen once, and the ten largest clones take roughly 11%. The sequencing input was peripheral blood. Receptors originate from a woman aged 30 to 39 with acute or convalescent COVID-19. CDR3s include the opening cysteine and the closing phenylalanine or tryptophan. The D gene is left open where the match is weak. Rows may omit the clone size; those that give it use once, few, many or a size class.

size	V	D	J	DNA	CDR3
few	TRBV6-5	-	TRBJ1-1	TGTGCCAGCACCAACGAGGTCGGGTTGACTGAAGCTTTCTTT	CASTNEVGLTEAFF
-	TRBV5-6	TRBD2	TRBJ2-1	TGTGCCAGCAGCTTGATAGCGGGGGGTTTGAATGAGCAGTTCTTC	CASSLIAGGLNEQFF
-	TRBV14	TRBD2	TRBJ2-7	TGTGCCAGCAGCCCCGGGACTAGCGGCTACGAGCAGTACTTC	CASSPGTSGYEQYF
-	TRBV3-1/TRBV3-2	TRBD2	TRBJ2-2	TGTGCCAGCAGTCGTACTGGACTAGCGGGGAGCACCGGGGAGCTGTTTTTT	CASSRTGLAGSTGELFF
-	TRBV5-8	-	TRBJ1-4	TGTGCCAGCAGCTTGGGCGTGGTGAATGAAAAACTGTTTTTT	CASSLGVVNEKLFF
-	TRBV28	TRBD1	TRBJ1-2	TGTGCCAGCAGTTCCCCCGCAGACAGGGGCTATGGCTACACCTTC	CASSSPADRGYGYTF
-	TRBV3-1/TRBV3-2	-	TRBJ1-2	TGTGCCAGCAGCCAAGGTGACAGTGGCTACACCTTC	CASSQGDSGYTF
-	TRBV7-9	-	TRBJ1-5	TGTGCCAGCAGCTTCGGACAGACTAGCAATCAGCCCCAGCATTTT	CASSFGQTSNQPQHF
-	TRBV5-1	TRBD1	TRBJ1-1	TGCGCCAGCAGCTTGGGGTGGGACAGGGGCGCTGAAGCTTTCTTT	CASSLGWDRGAEAFF
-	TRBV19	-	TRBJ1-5	TGTGCCAGTAGGGGCACAGGGTCGCGGCAGCCCCAGCATTTT	CASRGTGSRQPQHF
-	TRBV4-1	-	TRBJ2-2	TGCGCCAGCAGCCAAGTCCCTTTCGACTCCGGGGAGCTGTTTTTT	CASSQVPFDSGELFF
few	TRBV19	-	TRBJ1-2	TGTGCCAGTAGTACAGACCTCTATGGCTACACCTTC	CASSTDLYGYTF
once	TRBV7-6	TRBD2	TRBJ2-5	TGTGCCAGCAGAACTAGCGGGGGTGGAGGAGAGACCCAGTACTTC	CASRTSGGGGETQYF
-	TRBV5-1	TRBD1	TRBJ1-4	TGCGCCAGCAGCTTACAGGGGGAGGAAAAACTGTTTTTT	CASSLQGEEKLFF
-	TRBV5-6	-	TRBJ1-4	TGTGCCAGCAGCTTCGGGGTCCGGGAAAAACTGTTTTTT	CASSFGVREKLFF
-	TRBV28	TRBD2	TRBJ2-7	TGTGCCAGCAGTGAGCTTCTAGCGGGGGGATACGAGCAGTACTTC	CASSELLAGGYEQYF
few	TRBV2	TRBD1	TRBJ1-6	TGTGCCAGCAGTGAGGCCAGGGGGAATTCACCCCTCCACTTT	CASSEARGNSPLHF